The text below deals with one T cell receptor (beta chain). The data were taken from a study of blood T cell repertoires in COVID-19. Overall study: Samples taken during acute and convalescent COVID-19 were collected in the United States, Italy and Spain.

V gave up 6 bases and J gave up 10 bases, with 13 bases separating them. CDR3 size: 12 residues. In the original analysis: Amplification from reference gene primers served as the basis for estimated nucleated cell counts. TCRdb's table, derived via immunoSEQ multiplex PCR, lists solely in-frame clones and lacks some. That table supplies the V and J calls and clone size; D and trimming were determined from the DNA. The table includes approximately 75,000 clones, 74% detected once. The genes are TRBV12-3 or TRBV12-4 and TRBJ2-1; D is uncertain. What was sequenced was peripheral blood. The source of this sequence is a human donor with acute or convalescent COVID-19. The donor label of this sample is uncertain. The CDR3, as DNA: TGTGCCAGCAGCCTTCAGGTTCACGAGCAGTTCTTC. This translates into CASSLQVHEQFF.